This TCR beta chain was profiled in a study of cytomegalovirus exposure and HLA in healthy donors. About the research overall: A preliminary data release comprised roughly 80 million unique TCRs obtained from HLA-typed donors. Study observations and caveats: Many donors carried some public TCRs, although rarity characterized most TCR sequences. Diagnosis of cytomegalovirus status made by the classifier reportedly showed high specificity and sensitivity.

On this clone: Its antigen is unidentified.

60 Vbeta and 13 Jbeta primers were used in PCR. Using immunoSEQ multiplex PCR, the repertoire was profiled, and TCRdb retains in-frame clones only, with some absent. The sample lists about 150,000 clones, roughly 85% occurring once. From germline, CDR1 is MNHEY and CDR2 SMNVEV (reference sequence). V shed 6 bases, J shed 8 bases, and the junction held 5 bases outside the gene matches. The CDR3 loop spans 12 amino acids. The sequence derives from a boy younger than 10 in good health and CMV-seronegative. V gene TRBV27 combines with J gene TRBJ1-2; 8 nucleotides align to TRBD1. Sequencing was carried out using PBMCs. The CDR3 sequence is CASSRTGNGYTF. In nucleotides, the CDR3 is TGTGCCAGCAGCAGGACAGGGAACGGCTACACCTTC.